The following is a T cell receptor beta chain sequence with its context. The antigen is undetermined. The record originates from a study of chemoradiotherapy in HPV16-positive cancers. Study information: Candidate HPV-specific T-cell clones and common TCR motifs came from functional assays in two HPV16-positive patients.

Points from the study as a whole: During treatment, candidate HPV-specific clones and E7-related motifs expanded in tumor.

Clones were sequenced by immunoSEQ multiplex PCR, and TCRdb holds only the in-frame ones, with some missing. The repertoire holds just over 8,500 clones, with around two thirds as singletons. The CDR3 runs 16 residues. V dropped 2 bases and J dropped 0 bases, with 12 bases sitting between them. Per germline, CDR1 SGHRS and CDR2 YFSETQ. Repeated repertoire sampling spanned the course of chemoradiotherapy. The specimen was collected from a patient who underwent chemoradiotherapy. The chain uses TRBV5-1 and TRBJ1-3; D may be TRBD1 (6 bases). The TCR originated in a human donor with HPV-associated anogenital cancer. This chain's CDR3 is CASSLLTGSSGNTIYF. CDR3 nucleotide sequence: TGCGCCAGCAGCTTACTCACAGGGAGCTCTGGAAACACCATATATTTT.